This passage covers 2 T cell receptor beta chains from one sample sequenced in a study of blood T cell repertoires in COVID-19. Measured with immunoSEQ multiplex PCR; TCRdb has only the in-frame clones, and not every one. Of 300,000 to 400,000 clones listed, about 93% are singletons. The specimen was peripheral blood. The receptor set was obtained from a woman aged 18-29 years who had recovered from COVID-19.

The table lists this clone with a count of one. The chain couples TRBV27 to TRBJ2-1; 7 bases match TRBD2. The CDR3 has 15 amino acids. The ends lost 2 bases at V and 4 bases at J; junction bases unmatched: 5. The germline V gene has CDR1 MNHEY and CDR2 SMNVEV (reference sequence). The CDR3 region has the DNA TGTGCCAGCAGTTTAGTTCGGGGAGGGTACAATGAGCAGTTCTTC. This codes for CASSLVRGGYNEQFF.

In this sample, this clone turned up once. The gene calls are TRBV3-1 (or the pseudogene TRBV3-2) and TRBJ2-1, with 8 bases aligning to TRBD2. The trim removed 5 bases at V and 12 bases at J, leaving 6 bases unmatched. Germline V gene data show CDR1 as LGHDT and CDR2 as YNNKEL (reference sequence). The length of the CDR3 is 12 residues. The CDR3 spells CASSFNSGRQFF. CDR3 in DNA: TGTGCCAGCAGCTTCAACAGCGGGAGGCAGTTCTTC.